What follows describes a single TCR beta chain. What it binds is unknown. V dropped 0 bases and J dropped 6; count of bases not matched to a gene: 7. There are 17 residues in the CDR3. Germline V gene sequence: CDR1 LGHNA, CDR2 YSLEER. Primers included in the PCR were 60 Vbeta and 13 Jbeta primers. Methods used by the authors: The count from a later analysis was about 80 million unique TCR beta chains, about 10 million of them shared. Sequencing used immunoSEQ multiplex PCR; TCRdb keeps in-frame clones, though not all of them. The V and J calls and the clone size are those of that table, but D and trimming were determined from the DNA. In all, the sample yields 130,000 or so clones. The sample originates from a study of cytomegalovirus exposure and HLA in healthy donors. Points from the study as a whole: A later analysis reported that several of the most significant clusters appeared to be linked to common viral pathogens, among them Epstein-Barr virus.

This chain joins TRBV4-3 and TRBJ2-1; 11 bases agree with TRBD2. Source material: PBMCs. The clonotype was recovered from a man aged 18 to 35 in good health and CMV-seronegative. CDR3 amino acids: CASSQDHLAGGPNEQFF. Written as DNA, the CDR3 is TGCGCCAGCAGCCAAGATCATCTAGCGGGGGGCCCCAATGAGCAGTTCTTC.